One sample yielded the 10 T cell receptor beta chains listed below, sequenced in a study of spatial heterogeneity in lung cancer. Time point noted: sample taken at primary tumor resection. The study sequenced unsorted whole RNA from tumor, nontumor lung or frozen PBMC. TCRdb analysed the 5' RACE reads with MiXCR anew, one entry per CDR3 protein. The sample lists under 13,000 distinct CDR3 sequences; approximately 25% were seen once. The sequences come from PBMCs, collected at surgery. Receptors were obtained from a female donor with early-stage non-small cell lung cancer.

The chain joins TRBV30 to TRBJ2-3; 12 bases are shared with TRBD2. The germline V gene has CDR1 GTSNPN and CDR2 SVGIG (reference sequence). The CDR3 totals 16 residues. J gave up 7 bases and V 0 bases, and 8 bases lay outside the gene matches. This CDR3 is CAWSVSGTSGRYTQYF. The CDR3 DNA follows: TGTGCCTGGAGTGTGTCAGGGACTAGCGGGCGCTATACGCAGTATTTT.

This clonotype was observed many times. V usage is TRBV29-1 and J usage is TRBJ1-1; the D gene is possibly TRBD1 (6 bases). Germline V lookup: CDR1 SQVTM, CDR2 ANQGSEA. This CDR3 spans 13 amino acids. The germline V and J ends were trimmed by 2 bases and 4 bases, with 11 bases remaining between them. CDR3 nucleotides: TGCAGCGTTGAACCAGGGGTGGGCACTGAAGCTTTCTTT. Translated: CSVEPGVGTEAFF.

This clonotype was recorded many times. This chain joins TRBV18 and TRBJ1-1, with D perhaps TRBD1 (5 bases). Germline lookup yields CDR1 KGHSH and CDR2 LQKENI. The CDR3 extends over 13 amino acids. The V end lost 5 bases, the J end lost 4 bases, and 11 bases lay between the germline ends. CDR3 sequence reads: CASSAGEGTEAFF. CDR3 sequence (DNA): TGTGCCAGCTCAGCGGGGGAGGGCACTGAAGCTTTCTTT. Using reference TRBV18 and TRBJ1-1 for the parts outside the CDR3, the full variable domain is NAGVMQNPRHLVRRRGQEARLRCSPMKGHSHVYWYRQLPEEGLKFMVYLQKENIIDESGMPKERFSAEFPKEGPSILRIQQVVRGDSAAYFCASSAGEGTEAFFGQGTRLTVV.

This clonotype was detected a few times. V is TRBV5-4 and J is TRBJ1-1; possible D gene TRBD1, 6 bases. V was shortened by 4 bases and J by 3 bases, with 16 bases between the two germline ends. In germline, CDR1 is SGHNT, CDR2 YYREEE (reference sequence). The CDR3 extends over 15 amino acids. The CDR3 region is CASSTKQGADTEAFF. For the CDR3, the DNA is TGTGCCAGCAGCACCAAACAGGGCGCGGACACTGAAGCTTTCTTT.

This clonotype was seen a few times. The chain is built from TRBV10-3 and TRBJ2-4; TRBD1 is a possible D gene (6 bases). The CDR3 spans 14 residues. The germline V gene encodes CDR1 ENHRY and CDR2 SYGVKD. Trimming left V 4 bases short and J 1 base short, with 8 bases between. The CDR3 nucleotides read TGTGCCATCAGTGCAGGGGCGGCCAAAAACATTCAGTACTTC. It yields the protein CAISAGAAKNIQYF.

This clonotype was seen at least ten times. V and J are TRBV20-1 and TRBJ2-1; D not certain. The CDR3 covers 11 residues. Per germline, CDR1 DFQATT and CDR2 SNEGSKA (reference sequence). V dropped 5 bases and J dropped 9 bases, with 11 bases sitting between them. CDR3: CSARSPPEQFF. The CDR3 region has the DNA TGCAGTGCTCGTTCTCCGCCTGAGCAGTTCTTC.

V is TRBV7-9 and J is TRBJ2-3; 7 bases are shared with TRBD2. V lost 4 bases to trimming and J lost 2 bases; unmatched junction nucleotides: 6. Germline V lookup: CDR1 SEHNR, CDR2 FQNEAQ (reference sequence). CDR3 size: 15 residues. CDR3 sequence (DNA): TGTGCCAGCAGCTCCTGGGGGGGGACCACAGATACGCAGTATTTT. This encodes CASSSWGGTTDTQYF.

The chain combines TRBV3-1 with TRBJ2-7; TRBD1 agrees at 7 bases. Germline loops: CDR1 LGHDT, CDR2 YNNKEL (reference sequence). The J segment lost 3 bases and the V segment lost 4 bases, leaving 3 bases of the junction unmatched. The length of the CDR3 is 13 residues. The CDR3 sequence is CASSRTGLYEQYF. The CDR3 DNA sequence: TGTGCCAGCAGCCGGACAGGACTCTACGAGCAGTACTTC.

This clonotype was seen many times. CDR3 amino acids: CASTSTRVSDSNQPQHF. The CDR3 DNA reads as TGTGCCAGTACCTCAACCAGAGTGTCTGATAGCAATCAGCCCCAGCATTTT. J is TRBJ1-5 and V is TRBV19; unclear D gene. This CDR3 comprises 17 residues. Trimming pared 7 bases from V and 0 bases from J, leaving 19 bases between. Germline-derived CDR1 and CDR2 are LNHDA and SQIVND (reference sequence).

The genes are TRBV2 and TRBJ2-1, with 9 bases that match TRBD2. The CDR3 runs to 13 residues. The germline CDR1 and CDR2 sequences are SNHLY and FYNNEI. V shed 5 bases and J 9 bases; nucleotides not matched to a gene: 5. The CDR3 DNA reads TGTGCCAGCAGTCTGGTAGCGGGAGTTGAGCAGTTCTTC. It codes for CASSLVAGVEQFF.